One and the same sample provided the 5 T cell receptor beta chains below, sequenced in a study of T cell responses to AZD1222 COVID-19 vaccine (dated by TCRdb to the early 2020s). The method was the immunoSEQ multiplex PCR assay. TCRdb retrieved this table from immuneACCESS and kept in-frame rearrangements only. Not all clones are present; in checked studies, unresolved V genes account for under half, and no reason is known for the remainder. Within this sample are 85,000 to 100,000 clones, with just over 90% of them counted one time only. Of the sample, about 12% is held by the ten largest clones. Taken with the paper, the label for time point translates to: baseline before first vaccination. The starting material was peripheral blood, obtained on day 0 of AZD1222 vaccination. These receptors were collected from an adult in good health.

In its sample, this clone was seen a few times. The chain links TRBV9 to TRBJ2-7; 9 bases map to TRBD1. The V segment lost 3 bases and the J segment 2 bases; nucleotides outside the gene matches: 6. The germline CDR1 and CDR2 sequences are SGDLS and YYNGEE. This CDR3 is 15 amino acids long. Here the CDR3 DNA reads TGTGCCAGCAGCGCCGGACAGGGGCTTCCCTACGAGCAGTACTTC. As protein: CASSAGQGLPYEQYF.

The J gene is TRBJ1-1, the V gene TRBV29-1, with D uncertain. The CDR3 runs 12 residues. Trimming took off 6 bases at V and 2 bases at J, with 10 bases between the two ends. The V gene's germline CDR1 is SQVTM and CDR2 ANQGSEA. CDR3 in amino acids: CSVLPVNTEAFF. The CDR3 nucleotides read TGCAGCGTCTTGCCCGTCAACACTGAAGCTTTCTTT. Complete variable domain (other parts from reference TRBV29-1 and TRBJ1-1): SAVISQKPSRDICQRGTSLTIQCQVDSQVTMMFWYRQQPGQSLTLIATANQGSEATYESGFVIDKFPISRPNLTFSTLTVSNMSPEDSSIYLCSVLPVNTEAFFGQGTRLTVV.

The chain carries TRBV18 and TRBJ2-1; D ambiguous. The germline V gene encodes CDR1 KGHSH and CDR2 LQKENI. The CDR3 is 15 amino acids. V was shortened by 3 bases and J by 4 bases, with 13 bases between the two germline ends. This CDR3 is CASSPGSKEYNEQFF. CDR3 coding DNA: TGTGCCAGCTCACCGGGCTCGAAGGAGTACAATGAGCAGTTCTTC.

The chain combines TRBV7-9 with TRBJ1-2; D uncertain. Germline V gene data show CDR1 as SEHNR and CDR2 as FQNEAQ (reference sequence). V shed 3 bases and J shed 1 base, with 12 bases lying between them. The CDR3 covers 15 residues. The CDR3 is CASSFVTTVNYGYTF. CDR3 bases: TGTGCCAGCAGCTTCGTGACGACTGTTAACTATGGCTACACCTTC.

This chain uses TRBV10-3 with TRBJ1-1; D is ambiguous. Trimming pared 10 bases from V and 0 bases from J, leaving 12 bases between. Germline assignment: CDR1 ENHRY and CDR2 SYGVKD. The CDR3 consists of 13 residues. CDR3 coding DNA: TGTGCCAGTTCTCTGGGTTTGAACACTGAAGCTTTCTTT. Amino acid sequence: CASSLGLNTEAFF.